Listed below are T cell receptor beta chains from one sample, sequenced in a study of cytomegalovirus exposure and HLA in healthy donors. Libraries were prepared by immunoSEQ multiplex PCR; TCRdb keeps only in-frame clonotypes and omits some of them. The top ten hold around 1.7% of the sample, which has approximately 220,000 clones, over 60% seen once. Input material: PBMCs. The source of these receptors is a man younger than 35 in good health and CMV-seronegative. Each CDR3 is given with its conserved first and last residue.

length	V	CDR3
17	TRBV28	CASSLILGQGARNEQFF
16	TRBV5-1	CASSATSGGPYSEQYF
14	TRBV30	CAWSRGQGVYEQYF
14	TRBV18	CASSPGGAGTEAFF
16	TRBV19	CASSIPGRGGGNEQFF
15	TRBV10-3	CAISETGTGADGYTF
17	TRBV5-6	CASSLNIFAGINYGYTF
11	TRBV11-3	CASSWGAEAFF
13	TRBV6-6	CASSPQGTGELFF
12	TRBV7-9	CASSLGHPEQYF
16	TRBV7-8	CASSLVLDRGDEKLFF
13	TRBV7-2	CASSQQGGSEQFF
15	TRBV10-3	CAISDPGSSYNEQFF
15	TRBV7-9	CSSSLKGPRGTEAFF
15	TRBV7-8	CASSLRAGSNTEAFF
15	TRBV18	CASSPIPGNDYGYTF
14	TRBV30	CAWSSQDSNQPQHF
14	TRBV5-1	CASSFTGGEETQYF
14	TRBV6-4	CASSPSGLYNEQFF
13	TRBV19	CASSIGQGYEQYF
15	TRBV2	CASSEGAGQMKTQYF
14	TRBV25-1	CASSDTDRAGEQYF
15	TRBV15	CAASTTGTNTGELFF
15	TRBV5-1	CASSQAGKSGNTIYF
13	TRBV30	CAWNMGQGTVQYF
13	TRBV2	CASNWRENDEQFF
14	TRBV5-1	CASSLAGSYNEQFF
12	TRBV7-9	CASSLVADTQYF
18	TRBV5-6	CASSLEGLAGGFSYEQYF
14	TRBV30	CAWSDPGRADTQYF
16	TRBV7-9	CASSLTGKGNTGELFF
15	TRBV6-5	CASSYGTGLRETQYF
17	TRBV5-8	CASSGRGTGGSNTEAFF
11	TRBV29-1	CSVDQGYEQYF
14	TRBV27	CASSGTGRAGELFF